This TCR beta chain is drawn from a study of T cell repertoires in ileal Crohn's disease. Findings and caveats of the study: Compared with non-smokers, active smokers at surgery showed more clonal expansions.

Trimming stripped 0 bases from V and 7 bases from J, with 10 bases between. The CDR3 length is 14 residues. Germline V lookup: CDR1 LGHNA, CDR2 YNFKEQ. Time point defined: neoterminal ileum biopsy at postoperative endoscopy, about 6 months after surgery. As to this clone: No antigen is known for it.

Method: immunoSEQ multiplex PCR; TCRdb's copy keeps in-frame clones and lacks some. Found here are 9,500 to 11,000 clones, 79% of them singletons; the top ten hold roughly 6.9%. V usage is TRBV4-2 and J usage is TRBJ1-3; D uncertain. The sample taken for sequencing was ileal tissue. The TCR was taken from an adult with Crohn's disease. The CDR3 region is CASSQDEGLNTIYF. CDR3 DNA sequence: TGTGCCAGCAGCCAAGATGAGGGATTGAACACCATATATTTT.